This record looks at one TCR beta chain sequence and its context. Its antigen remains unknown. This specimen comes from a study of cytomegalovirus exposure and HLA in healthy donors. Regarding the study as a whole: Rarity marked most TCR sequences, yet some public TCRs occurred in many donors. Reported results showed that the classifier diagnosed cytomegalovirus status with high specificity and sensitivity. According to a later analysis, TCR clusters from the first cohort tended to co-occur in the 120 or so validation repertoires.

Donors were drawn from the approximately 130-subject validation cohort, separate from the approximately 700-subject first cohort. Germline CDR1 and CDR2: MDHEN and SYDVKM. J was trimmed by 9 bases and V by 9 bases; bases with no gene match: 11. CDR3 size: 14 residues. The table came from immunoSEQ multiplex PCR; TCRdb's copy has only in-frame clones and leaves some out. The sample yields tens of thousands of clones, around 94% seen once. Sequencing was done on a sample of PBMCs. J is TRBJ1-6 and V is TRBV28; TRBD1 matches at 7 bases. The receptor comes from a woman between 18 and 29 years old in good health and CMV-seronegative. The chain's CDR3 is CASSTGPFPSPLHF. As DNA, the CDR3 is TGTGCCAGTTCGACAGGGCCATTTCCTTCACCCCTCCACTTT. Full variable domain (outside the CDR3, taken from reference TRBV28 and TRBJ1-6): DVKVTQSSRYLVKRTGEKVFLECVQDMDHENMFWYRQDPGLGLRLIYFSYDVKMKEKGDIPEGYSVSREKKERFSLILESASTNQTSMYLCASSTGPFPSPLHFGNGTRLTVT.